Detailed here is one TCR beta chain. Between the trimmed V and J ends, which lost 6 bases and 3 bases, there was a span of 9 bases. The CDR3 has 12 amino acids. From germline, CDR1 is MNHNS and CDR2 SASEGT. The data derive from a study of blood T cell repertoires in COVID-19. Study information: Nucleic acid was either cDNA or gDNA, and it came from T cells, B-cell-depleted T cells, or PBMCs.

Study processing details: Counts of nucleated cells, estimated from reference gene primer amplification, were obtained. Repertoires were generated with immunoSEQ multiplex PCR, while TCRdb's copy carries only in-frame clones and drops some. From that table come the V and J calls and clone size; the DNA was used to work out D and trimming. The repertoire consists of 200,000 to 300,000 clones, with roughly 81% occurring once and the leading ten covering under 4.5%. The sequencing input was peripheral blood. The J gene is TRBJ2-7, the V gene TRBV6-1, with D maybe TRBD1 (6 bases). This TCR derives from a man aged 50 or older with acute or convalescent COVID-19. In DNA form, the CDR3 reads TGTGCCAGCAGACAACAGGGCTACGAGCAGTACTTC. Its translation: CASRQQGYEQYF.